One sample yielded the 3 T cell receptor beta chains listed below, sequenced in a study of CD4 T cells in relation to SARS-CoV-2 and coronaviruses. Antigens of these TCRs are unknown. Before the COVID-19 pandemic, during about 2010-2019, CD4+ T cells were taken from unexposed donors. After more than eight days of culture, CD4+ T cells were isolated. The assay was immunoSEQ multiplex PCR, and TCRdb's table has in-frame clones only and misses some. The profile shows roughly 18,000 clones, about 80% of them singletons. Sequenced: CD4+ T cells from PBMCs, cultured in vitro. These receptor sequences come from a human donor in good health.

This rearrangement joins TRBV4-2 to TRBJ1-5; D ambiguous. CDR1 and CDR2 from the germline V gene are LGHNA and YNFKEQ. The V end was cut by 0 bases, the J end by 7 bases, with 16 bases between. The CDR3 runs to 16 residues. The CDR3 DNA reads TGTGCCAGCAGCCAAGATCGAGGGCAGTCGAGGCAGCCCCAGCATTTT. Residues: CASSQDRGQSRQPQHF.

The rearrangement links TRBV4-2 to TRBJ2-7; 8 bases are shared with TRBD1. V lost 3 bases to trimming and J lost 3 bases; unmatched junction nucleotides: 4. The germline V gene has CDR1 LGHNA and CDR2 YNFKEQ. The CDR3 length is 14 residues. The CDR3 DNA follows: TGTGCCAGCAGCCAGGGGACAGGTCACTACGAGCAGTACTTC. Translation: CASSQGTGHYEQYF.

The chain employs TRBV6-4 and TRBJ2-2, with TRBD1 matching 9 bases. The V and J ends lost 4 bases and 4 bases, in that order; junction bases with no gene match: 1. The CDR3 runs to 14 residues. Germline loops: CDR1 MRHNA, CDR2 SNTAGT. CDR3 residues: CASSVTGGTGELFF. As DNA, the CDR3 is TGTGCCAGCAGTGTGACAGGGGGCACCGGGGAGCTGTTTTTT.